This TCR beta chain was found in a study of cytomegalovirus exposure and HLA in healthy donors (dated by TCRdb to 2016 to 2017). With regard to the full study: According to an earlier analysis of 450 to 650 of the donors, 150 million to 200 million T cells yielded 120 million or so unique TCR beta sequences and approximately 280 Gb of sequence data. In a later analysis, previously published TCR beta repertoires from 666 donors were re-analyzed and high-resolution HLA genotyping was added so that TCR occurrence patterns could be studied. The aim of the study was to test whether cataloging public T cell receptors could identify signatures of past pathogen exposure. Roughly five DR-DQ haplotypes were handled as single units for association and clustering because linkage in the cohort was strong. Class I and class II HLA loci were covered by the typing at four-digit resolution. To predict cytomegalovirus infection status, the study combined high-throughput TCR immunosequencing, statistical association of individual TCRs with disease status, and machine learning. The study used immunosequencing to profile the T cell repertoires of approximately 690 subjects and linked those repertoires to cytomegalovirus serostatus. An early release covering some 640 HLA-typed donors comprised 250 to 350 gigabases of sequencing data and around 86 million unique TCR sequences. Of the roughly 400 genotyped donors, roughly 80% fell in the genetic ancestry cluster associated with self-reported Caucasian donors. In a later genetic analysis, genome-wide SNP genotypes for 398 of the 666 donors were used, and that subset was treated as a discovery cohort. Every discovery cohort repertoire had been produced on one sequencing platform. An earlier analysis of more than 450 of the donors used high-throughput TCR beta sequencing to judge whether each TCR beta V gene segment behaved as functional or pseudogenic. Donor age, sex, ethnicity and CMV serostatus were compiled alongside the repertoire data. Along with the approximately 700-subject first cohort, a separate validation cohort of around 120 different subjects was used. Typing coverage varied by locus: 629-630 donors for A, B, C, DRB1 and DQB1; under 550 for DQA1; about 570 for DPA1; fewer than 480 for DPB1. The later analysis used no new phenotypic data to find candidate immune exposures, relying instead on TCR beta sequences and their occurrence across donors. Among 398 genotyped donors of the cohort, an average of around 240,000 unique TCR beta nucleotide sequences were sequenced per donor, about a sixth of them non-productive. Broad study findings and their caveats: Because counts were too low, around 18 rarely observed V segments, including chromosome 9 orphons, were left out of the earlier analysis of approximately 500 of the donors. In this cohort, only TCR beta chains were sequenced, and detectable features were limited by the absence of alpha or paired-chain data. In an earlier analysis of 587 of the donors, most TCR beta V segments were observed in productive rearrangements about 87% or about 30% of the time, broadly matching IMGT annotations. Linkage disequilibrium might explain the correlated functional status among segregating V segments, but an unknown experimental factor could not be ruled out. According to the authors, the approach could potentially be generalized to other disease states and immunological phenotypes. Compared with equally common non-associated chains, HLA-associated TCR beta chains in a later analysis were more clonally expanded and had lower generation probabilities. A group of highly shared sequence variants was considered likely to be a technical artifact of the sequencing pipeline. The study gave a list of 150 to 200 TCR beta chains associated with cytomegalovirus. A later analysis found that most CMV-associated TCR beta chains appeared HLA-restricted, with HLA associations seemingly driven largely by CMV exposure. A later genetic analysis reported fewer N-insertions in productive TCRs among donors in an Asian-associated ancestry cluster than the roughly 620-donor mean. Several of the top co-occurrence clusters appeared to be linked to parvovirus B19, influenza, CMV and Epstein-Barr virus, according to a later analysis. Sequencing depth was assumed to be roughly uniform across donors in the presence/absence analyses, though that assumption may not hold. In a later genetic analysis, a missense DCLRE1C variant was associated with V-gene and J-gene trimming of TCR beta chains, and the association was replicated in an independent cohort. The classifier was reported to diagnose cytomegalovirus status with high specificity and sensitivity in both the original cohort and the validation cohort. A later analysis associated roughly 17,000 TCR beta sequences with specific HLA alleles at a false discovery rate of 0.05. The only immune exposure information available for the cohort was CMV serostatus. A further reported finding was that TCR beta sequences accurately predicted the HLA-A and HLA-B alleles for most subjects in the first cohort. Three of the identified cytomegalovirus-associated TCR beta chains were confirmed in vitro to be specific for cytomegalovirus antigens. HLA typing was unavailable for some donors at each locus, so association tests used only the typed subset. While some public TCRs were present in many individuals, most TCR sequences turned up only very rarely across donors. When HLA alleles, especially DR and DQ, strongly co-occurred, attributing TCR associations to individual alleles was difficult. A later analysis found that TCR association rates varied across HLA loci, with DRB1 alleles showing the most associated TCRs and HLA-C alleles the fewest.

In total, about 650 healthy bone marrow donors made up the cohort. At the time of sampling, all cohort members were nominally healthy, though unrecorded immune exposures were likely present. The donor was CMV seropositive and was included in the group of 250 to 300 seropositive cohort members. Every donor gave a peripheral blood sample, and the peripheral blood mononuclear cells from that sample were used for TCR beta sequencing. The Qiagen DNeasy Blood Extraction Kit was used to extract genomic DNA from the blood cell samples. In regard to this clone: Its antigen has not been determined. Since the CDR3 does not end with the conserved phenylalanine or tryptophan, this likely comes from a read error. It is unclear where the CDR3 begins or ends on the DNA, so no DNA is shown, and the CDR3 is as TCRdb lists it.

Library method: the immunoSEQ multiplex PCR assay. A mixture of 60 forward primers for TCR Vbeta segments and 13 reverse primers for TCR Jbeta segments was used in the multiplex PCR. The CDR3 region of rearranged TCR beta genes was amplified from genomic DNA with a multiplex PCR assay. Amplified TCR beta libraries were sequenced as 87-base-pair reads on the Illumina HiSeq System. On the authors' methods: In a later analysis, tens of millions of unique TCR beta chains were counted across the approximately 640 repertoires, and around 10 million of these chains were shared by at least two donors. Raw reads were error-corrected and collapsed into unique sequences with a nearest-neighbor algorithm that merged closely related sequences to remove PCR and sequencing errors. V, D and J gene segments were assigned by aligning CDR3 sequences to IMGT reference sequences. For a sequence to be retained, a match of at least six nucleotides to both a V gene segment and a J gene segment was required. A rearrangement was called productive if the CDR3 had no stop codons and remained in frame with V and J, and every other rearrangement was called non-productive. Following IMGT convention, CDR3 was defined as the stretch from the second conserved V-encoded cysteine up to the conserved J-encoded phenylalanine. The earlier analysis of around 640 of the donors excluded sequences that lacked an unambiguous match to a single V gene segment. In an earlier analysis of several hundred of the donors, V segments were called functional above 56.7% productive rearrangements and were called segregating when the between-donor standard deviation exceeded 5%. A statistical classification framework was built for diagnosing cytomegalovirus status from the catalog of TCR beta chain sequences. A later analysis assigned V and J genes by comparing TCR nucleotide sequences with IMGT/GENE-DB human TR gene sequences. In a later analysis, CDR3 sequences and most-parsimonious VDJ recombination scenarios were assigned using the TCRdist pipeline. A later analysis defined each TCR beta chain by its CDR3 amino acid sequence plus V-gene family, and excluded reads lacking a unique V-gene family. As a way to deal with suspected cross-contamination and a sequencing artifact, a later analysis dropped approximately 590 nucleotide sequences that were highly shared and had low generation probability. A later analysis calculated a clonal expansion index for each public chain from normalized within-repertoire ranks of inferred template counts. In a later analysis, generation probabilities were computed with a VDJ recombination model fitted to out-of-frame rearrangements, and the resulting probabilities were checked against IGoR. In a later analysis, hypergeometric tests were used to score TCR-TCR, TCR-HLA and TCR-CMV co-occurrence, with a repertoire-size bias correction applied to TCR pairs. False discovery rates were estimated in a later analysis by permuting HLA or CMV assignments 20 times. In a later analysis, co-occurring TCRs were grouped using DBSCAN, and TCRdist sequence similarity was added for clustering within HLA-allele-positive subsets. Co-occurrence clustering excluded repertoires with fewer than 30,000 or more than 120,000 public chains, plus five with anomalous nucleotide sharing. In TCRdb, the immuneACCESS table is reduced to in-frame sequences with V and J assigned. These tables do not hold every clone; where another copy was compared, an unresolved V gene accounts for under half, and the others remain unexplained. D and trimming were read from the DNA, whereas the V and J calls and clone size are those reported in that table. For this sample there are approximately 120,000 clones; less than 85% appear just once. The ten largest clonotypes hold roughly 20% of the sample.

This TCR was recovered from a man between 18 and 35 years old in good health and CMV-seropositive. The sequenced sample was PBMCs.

This receptor carries the CDR3 CASSEAKEWRG. Here the chain combines TRBV6-1 and TRBJ1-1. The CDR3 has 11 residues if both end residues are counted. Based on the germline V gene, the CDR1 and CDR2 sequences are MNHNS and SASEGT.